These 15 T cell receptor beta chains came from one sample sequenced in a study of OX40 agonist ivuxolimab in advanced cancers. Clones were sequenced by immunoSEQ multiplex PCR, and TCRdb holds only the in-frame ones, with some missing. This table holds roughly 80,000 clones, about nine tenths found once. The material was CD4+ or CD8+ T cells sorted from blood, obtained in a trial of the OX40 agonist ivuxolimab. These receptors came from an adult with an advanced solid tumor such as melanoma, head and neck, liver or kidney cancer.

This chain joins TRBV9 and TRBJ1-5; D is possibly TRBD1 (6 bases). Trimming removed 3 bases from V and 4 bases from J, with 14 bases in between. This CDR3 has 15 amino acids. Germline CDR1 reads SGDLS; CDR2 reads YYNGEE. The CDR3 is CASSETGSGNQPQHF. As DNA, the CDR3 is TGTGCCAGCAGCGAGACAGGATCGGGGAATCAGCCCCAGCATTTT.

The chain is built from TRBV2 and TRBJ2-1; possible D gene TRBD1, 6 bases. The germline V gene encodes CDR1 SNHLY and CDR2 FYNNEI. V lost 6 bases, J lost 2 bases, and 8 bases lay in between. The CDR3 spans 13 residues. The CDR3 reads CASRGQTYNEQFF. CDR3 nucleotides: TGTGCCAGCAGAGGACAGACCTACAATGAGCAGTTCTTC.

The J gene is TRBJ2-7, the V gene TRBV28, with TRBD1 identical over 7 bases. CDR1 is MDHEN, CDR2 SYDVKM, per germline. The J segment lost 4 bases and the V segment lost 4 bases, leaving 10 bases of the junction unmatched. CDR3 length: 15 residues. The CDR3 spells CASSSPTGRIYEQYF. DNA for the CDR3: TGTGCCAGCAGTTCACCGACAGGGCGAATTTACGAGCAGTACTTC.

J is TRBJ2-7 and V is TRBV4-1, with TRBD1 as a possible D gene (6 bases). CDR3 length: 14 residues. Germline V CDR1 and CDR2: MGHRA, YSYEKL. Trimming removed 5 bases from V and 3 bases from J, with 14 bases in between. The CDR3 nucleotides are TGCGCCAGCAGCGGACAGTCATCTTTCTACGAGCAGTACTTC. The encoded protein is CASSGQSSFYEQYF.

The V call is TRBV27, the J call TRBJ2-7; tentative D call: TRBD2 (5 bases). The V gene lost 0 bases and the J gene lost 4 bases, with 13 bases spanning the gap. Germline V lookup: CDR1 MNHEY, CDR2 SMNVEV (reference sequence). CDR3 length equals 15 residues. The CDR3 sequence: CASSLSPGKSYEQYF. The CDR3, as DNA: TGTGCCAGCAGTTTATCGCCGGGGAAATCTTACGAGCAGTACTTC.

The J gene is TRBJ1-2, the V gene TRBV18; D remains ambiguous. The CDR3 contains 13 residues. Germline V gene data show CDR1 as KGHSH and CDR2 as LQKENI. V lost 3 bases and J 4 bases, leaving 9 bases between the germline ends. In DNA form, the CDR3 reads TGTGCCAGCTCACCGGTGGAGGGCTATGGCTACACCTTC. Encoded protein: CASSPVEGYGYTF. Drawing the rest from reference TRBV18 and TRBJ1-2, the complete variable domain is NAGVMQNPRHLVRRRGQEARLRCSPMKGHSHVYWYRQLPEEGLKFMVYLQKENIIDESGMPKERFSAEFPKEGPSILRIQQVVRGDSAAYFCASSPVEGYGYTFGSGTRLTVV.

The chain has TRBV28 and TRBJ1-2, with 8 bases aligning to TRBD1. The CDR3 runs 15 residues. Germline V gene data show CDR1 as MDHEN and CDR2 as SYDVKM. With 4 bases clipped from V and 4 bases from J, the junction kept 8 bases outside the gene matches. The CDR3 loop is CASSSQGAHAYGYTF. CDR3 bases: TGTGCCAGCAGTTCCCAGGGGGCGCATGCCTATGGCTACACCTTC.

The V gene is TRBV7-8, the J gene TRBJ1-5, with D hard to call. Trimming removed 1 base from V and 2 bases from J, with 15 bases in between. The CDR3 is 17 amino acids. Germline V gene data show CDR1 as SGHVS and CDR2 as FQNEAQ. This CDR3 reads CASSLGGGGGRNQPQHF. The CDR3 DNA follows: TGTGCCAGCAGCTTAGGGGGAGGCGGTGGACGCAATCAGCCCCAGCATTTT.

This chain joins TRBV9 and TRBJ1-5, with TRBD1 matching 11 bases. CDR1 and CDR2 (germline): SGDLS, YYNGEE. V was pared by 2 bases and J by 9 bases, with 4 bases of the junction left unmatched. This CDR3 has 14 residues. CDR3 loop: CASSVSGTGGPQHF. The CDR3 coding sequence is TGTGCCAGCAGCGTCTCCGGGACAGGGGGGCCCCAGCATTTT.

The chain employs TRBV7-2 and TRBJ2-2; D gene ambiguous. V gave up 2 bases and J gave up 2 bases, with 3 bases separating them. CDR3 length equals 13 residues. Germline lookup yields CDR1 SGHTA and CDR2 FQGNSA. Written as DNA, the CDR3 is TGTGCCAGCAGCTTACGAAACACCGGGGAGCTGTTTTTT. The encoded protein is CASSLRNTGELFF.

The chain couples TRBV6-6 to TRBJ2-7, with D unresolved. CDR1 is MNHNY and CDR2 is SVGAGI in the germline V gene (reference sequence). This CDR3 contains 12 residues. V was clipped by 3 bases and J by 4 bases, with 7 bases between them. The CDR3 protein is CASSYGRYEQYF. The CDR3, as DNA: TGTGCCAGCAGTTATGGCCGATACGAGCAGTACTTC.

This chain uses TRBV5-1 with TRBJ2-7, with 9 nucleotides matching TRBD1. The ends lost 4 bases at V and 2 bases at J; junction bases unmatched: 19. Germline V lookup: CDR1 SGHRS, CDR2 YFSETQ. The CDR3 loop spans 19 amino acids. DNA of the CDR3: TGCGCCAGCAGCCCAGGGACAGGGCTGTCACTAATCTATCCCTACGAGCAGTACTTC. Protein sequence: CASSPGTGLSLIYPYEQYF.

The chain carries TRBV9 and TRBJ2-7; possible D gene TRBD1, 6 bases. The germline CDR1 and CDR2 sequences are SGDLS and YYNGEE. The CDR3 runs 14 residues. Trimming removed 0 bases from V and 5 bases from J, with 12 bases in between. CDR3 coding DNA: TGTGCCAGCAGCGTAGTCCCGGACAGCCACGAGCAGTACTTC. Translated: CASSVVPDSHEQYF. Supplemented by reference TRBV9 and TRBJ2-7, the full variable domain reads DSGVTQTPKHLITATGQRVTLRCSPRSGDLSVYWYQQSLDQGLQFLIQYYNGEERAKGNILERFSAQQFPDLHSELNLSSLELGDSALYFCASSVVPDSHEQYFGPGTRLTVT.

This clone was seen just once. The chain recombines TRBV7-7 with TRBJ2-5; 7 positions agree with TRBD2. Per the germline V gene, CDR1 is SSHAT and CDR2 is FNYEAQ (reference sequence). The trim removed 2 bases at V and 5 bases at J, leaving 2 bases unmatched. The CDR3 extends over 13 amino acids. CDR3 sequence (DNA): TGTGCCAGCAGCTTAAGGGAGGGGGAGACCCAGTACTTC. This sequence encodes CASSLREGETQYF.

The chain carries TRBV18 and TRBJ2-7, with a weak D call TRBD1 (5 bases). Germline-derived CDR1 and CDR2 are KGHSH and LQKENI. V was shortened by 3 bases and J by 3 bases, with 15 bases between the two germline ends. CDR3 length: 15 residues. As DNA, the CDR3 is TGTGCCAGCTCACCGACGATGGAAGGGGTCTACGAGCAGTACTTC. Amino acids: CASSPTMEGVYEQYF.